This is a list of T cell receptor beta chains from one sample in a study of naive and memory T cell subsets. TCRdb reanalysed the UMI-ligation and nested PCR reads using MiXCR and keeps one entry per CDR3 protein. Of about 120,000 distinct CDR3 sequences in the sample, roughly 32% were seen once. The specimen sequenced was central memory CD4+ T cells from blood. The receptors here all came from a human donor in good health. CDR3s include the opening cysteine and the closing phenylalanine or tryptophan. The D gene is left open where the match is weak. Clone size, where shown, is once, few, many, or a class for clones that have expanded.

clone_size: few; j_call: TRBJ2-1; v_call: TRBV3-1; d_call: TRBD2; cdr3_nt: TGTGCCAGCAGTTTTATAGCGGGAGCTGGTGAGCAGTTCTTC; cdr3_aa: CASSFIAGAGEQFF
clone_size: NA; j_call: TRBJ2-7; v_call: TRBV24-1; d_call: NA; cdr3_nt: TGTGCCACCAGTGATCTGATTGAGCAGTACTTC; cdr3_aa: CATSDLIEQYF
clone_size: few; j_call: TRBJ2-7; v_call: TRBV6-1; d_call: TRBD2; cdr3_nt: TGTGCCAGCAGTGGATTAGCGGGAGCCCCGACCTACGAGCAGTACTTC; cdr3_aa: CASSGLAGAPTYEQYF
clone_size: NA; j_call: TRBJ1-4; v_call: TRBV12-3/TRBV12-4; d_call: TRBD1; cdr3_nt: TGTGCCAGCAGTAGACAGGGTCTAAGAGAAAAACTGTTTTTT; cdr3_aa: CASSRQGLREKLFF
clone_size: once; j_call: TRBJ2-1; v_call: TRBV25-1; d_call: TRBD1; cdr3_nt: TGTGCCAGCAGTGGGGACAGGATGAACAATGAGCAGTTCTTC; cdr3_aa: CASSGDRMNNEQFF
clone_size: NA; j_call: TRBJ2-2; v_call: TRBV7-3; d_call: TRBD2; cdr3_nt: TGTGCCAGCAGCAAAGGACTAGCGGGATTGGCCGGGGAGCTGTTTTTT; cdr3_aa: CASSKGLAGLAGELFF
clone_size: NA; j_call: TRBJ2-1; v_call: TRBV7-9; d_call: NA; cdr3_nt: TGTGCCAGCAGCTTAGTAGCCGTCCAGGAGCAGTTCTTC; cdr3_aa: CASSLVAVQEQFF
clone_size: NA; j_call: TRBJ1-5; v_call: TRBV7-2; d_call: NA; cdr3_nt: TGTGCCAGCAGCTTAGCGGGGGGGGGAGATCAGCCCCAGCATTTT; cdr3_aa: CASSLAGGGDQPQHF
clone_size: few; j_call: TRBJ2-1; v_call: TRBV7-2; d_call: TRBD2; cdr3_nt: TGTGCCAGCAGCTTAGCCAGCGGGAGCTCGCCGGGTGAGCAGTTCTTC; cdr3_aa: CASSLASGSSPGEQFF
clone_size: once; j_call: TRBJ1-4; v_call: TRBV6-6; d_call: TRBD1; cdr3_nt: TGTGCCAGCAGAATGGGACAGACTAATGAAAAACTGTTTTTT; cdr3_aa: CASRMGQTNEKLFF
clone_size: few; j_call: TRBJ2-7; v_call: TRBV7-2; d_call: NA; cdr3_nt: TGTGCCAGCAGCTTAGTCATTGAGGCGAGGGAGCAGTACTTC; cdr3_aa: CASSLVIEAREQYF
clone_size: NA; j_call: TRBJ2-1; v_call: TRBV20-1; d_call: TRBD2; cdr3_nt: TGCAGTGCCCCTTCTAGCGGCAATGAGCAGTTCTTC; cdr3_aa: CSAPSSGNEQFF
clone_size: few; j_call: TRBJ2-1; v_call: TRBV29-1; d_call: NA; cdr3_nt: TGCAGCGTCAACTCCTACAATGAGCAGTTCTTC; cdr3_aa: CSVNSYNEQFF
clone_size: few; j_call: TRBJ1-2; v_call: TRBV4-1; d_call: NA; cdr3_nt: TGCGCCAGCAGCCAAGTCGGGGGGAAGGGTGGCTACACCTTC; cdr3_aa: CASSQVGGKGGYTF
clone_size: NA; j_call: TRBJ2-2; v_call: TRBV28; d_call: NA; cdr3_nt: TGTGCCAGCAGTTTCGGCGGGGGCCGGTCCGGGGAGCTGTTTTTT; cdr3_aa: CASSFGGGRSGELFF
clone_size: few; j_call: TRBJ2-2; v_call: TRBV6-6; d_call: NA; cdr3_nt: TGTGCCAGCAGTTACTCGAACACACGCACCGGGGAGCTGTTTTTT; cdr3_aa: CASSYSNTRTGELFF
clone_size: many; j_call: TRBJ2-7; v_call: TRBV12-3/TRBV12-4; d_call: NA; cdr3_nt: TGTGCCAGCAACCTTGAACACTTTTCGAGGGTCGACGAGCAGTACTTC; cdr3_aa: CASNLEHFSRVDEQYF
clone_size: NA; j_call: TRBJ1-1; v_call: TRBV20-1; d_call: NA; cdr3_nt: TGCAGTGCTAGAGAAGGAAGGAAGACGGTGAACACTGAAGCTTTCTTT; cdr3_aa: CSAREGRKTVNTEAFF
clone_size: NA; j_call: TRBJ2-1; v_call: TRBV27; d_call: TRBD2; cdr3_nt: TGTGCCAGCAGGGAGGGCGGGAGGCCGGAGGATGAGCAGTTCTTC; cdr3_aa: CASREGGRPEDEQFF
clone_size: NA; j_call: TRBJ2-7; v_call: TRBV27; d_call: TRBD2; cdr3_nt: TGTGCCAGCACCCCACGACTAGCGGGGCCCTCCTACGAGCAGTACTTC; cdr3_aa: CASTPRLAGPSYEQYF
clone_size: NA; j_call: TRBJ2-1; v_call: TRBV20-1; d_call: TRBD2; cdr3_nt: TGCAGTGCTACTATAGCGGGAGTCTACAATGAGCAGTTCTTC; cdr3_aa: CSATIAGVYNEQFF
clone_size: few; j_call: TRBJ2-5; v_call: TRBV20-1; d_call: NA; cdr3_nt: TGCAGTGCTAGTCCCCTGAGCGGAGACCAAGAGACCCAGTACTTC; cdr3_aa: CSASPLSGDQETQYF
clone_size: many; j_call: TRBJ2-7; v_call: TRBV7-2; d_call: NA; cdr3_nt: TGTGCCAGCAGCTTAGTATCCGGTAGCGCCCAGTATGAGCAGTACTTC; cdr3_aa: CASSLVSGSAQYEQYF
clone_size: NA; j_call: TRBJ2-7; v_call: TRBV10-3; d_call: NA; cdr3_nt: TGTGCCATCAGAGGGCAGGCCACCTACGAGCAGTACTTC; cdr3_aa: CAIRGQATYEQYF
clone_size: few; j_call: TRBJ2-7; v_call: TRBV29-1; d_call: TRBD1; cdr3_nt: TGCAGCGTGCCTAAGACGGACAGGGGGAATTACGAGCAGTACTTC; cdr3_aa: CSVPKTDRGNYEQYF
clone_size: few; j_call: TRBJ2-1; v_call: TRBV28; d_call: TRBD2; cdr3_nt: TGTGCCAGCAGCCCAGGGACTAGCGGGAGGAATGAGCAGTTCTTC; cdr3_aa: CASSPGTSGRNEQFF
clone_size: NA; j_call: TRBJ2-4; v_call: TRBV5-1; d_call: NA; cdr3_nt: TGCGCCAGCAGCTTGGGCGATATTATAGCCAAAAACATTCAGTACTTC; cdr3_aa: CASSLGDIIAKNIQYF
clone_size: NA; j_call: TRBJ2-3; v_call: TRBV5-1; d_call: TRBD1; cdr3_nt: TGCGCCAGCAGCCCGGGACAGATAAGCACAGATACGCAGTATTTT; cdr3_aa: CASSPGQISTDTQYF
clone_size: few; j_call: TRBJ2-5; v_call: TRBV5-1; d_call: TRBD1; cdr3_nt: TGCGCCAGCAGCCCGATGGACAGGGCTTCGGAGACCCAGTACTTC; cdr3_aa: CASSPMDRASETQYF
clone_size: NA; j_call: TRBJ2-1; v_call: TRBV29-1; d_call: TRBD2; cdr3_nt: TGCAGCGTCTCGGGACTAGCGGGGCTCCACGGGGCTGAGCAGTTCTTC; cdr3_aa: CSVSGLAGLHGAEQFF
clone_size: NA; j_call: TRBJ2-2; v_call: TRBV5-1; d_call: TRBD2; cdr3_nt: TGCGCCAGCAGCGGTGGCGGGGGAAACACCGGGGAGCTGTTTTTT; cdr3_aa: CASSGGGGNTGELFF
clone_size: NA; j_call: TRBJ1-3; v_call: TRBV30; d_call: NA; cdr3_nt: TGTGCCTGGAGAGGGAGGGACTCTGGGGGCACCATATATTTT; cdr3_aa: CAWRGRDSGGTIYF
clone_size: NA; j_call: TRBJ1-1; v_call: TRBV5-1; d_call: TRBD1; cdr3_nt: TGCGCCAGCAGCGGCGGGACAGGCACTGAAGCTTTCTTT; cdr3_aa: CASSGGTGTEAFF
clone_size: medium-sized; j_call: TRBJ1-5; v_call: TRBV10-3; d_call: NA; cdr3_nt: TGTGCCATCAGTGAGTCGTCGGGCGGCCTTAGCAATCAGCCCCAGCATTTT; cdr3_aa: CAISESSGGLSNQPQHF
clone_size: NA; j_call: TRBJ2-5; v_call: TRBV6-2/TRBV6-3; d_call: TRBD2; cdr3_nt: TGTGCCAGCAGAACAGCGACTAGCGTGTACCGAGAGACCCAGTACTTC; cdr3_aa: CASRTATSVYRETQYF
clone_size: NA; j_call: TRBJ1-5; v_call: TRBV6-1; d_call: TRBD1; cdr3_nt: TGTGCCAGCTACCGGGACAGTTCAAGACAGCCCCAGCATTTT; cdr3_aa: CASYRDSSRQPQHF
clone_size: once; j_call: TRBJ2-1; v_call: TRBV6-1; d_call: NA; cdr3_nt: TGTGCCAGCAGTGACAGAAAGGAGTGGAGTGAGCAGTTCTTC; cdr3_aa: CASSDRKEWSEQFF
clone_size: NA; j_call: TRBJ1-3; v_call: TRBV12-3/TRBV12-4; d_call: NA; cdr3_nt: TGTGCCAGCCGGAGGGCTGAGGACACCATATATTTT; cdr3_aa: CASRRAEDTIYF
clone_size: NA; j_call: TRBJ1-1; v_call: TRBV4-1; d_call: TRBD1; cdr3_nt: TGCGCCAGCAGCCAAGACCGGGACAGGGGTGCAGCTTTCTTT; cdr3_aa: CASSQDRDRGAAFF
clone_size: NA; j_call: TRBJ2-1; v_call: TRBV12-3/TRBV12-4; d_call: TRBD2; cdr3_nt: TGTGCCAGCATCGGAACTAGCGGGAGGGCTCATAACAATGAGCAGTTCTTC; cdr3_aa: CASIGTSGRAHNNEQFF
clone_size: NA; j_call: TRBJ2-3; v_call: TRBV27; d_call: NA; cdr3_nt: TGTGCCAGCAGTTCCGGACAGAACCCTAGCACAGATACGCAGTATTTT; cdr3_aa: CASSSGQNPSTDTQYF
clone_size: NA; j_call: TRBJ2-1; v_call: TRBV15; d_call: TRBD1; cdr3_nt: TGTGCCACCAGCAAAAAACCGGGACAGGGGTCCTACAATGAGCAGTTCTTC; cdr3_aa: CATSKKPGQGSYNEQFF
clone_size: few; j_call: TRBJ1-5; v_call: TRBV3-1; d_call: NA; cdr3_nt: TGTGCCAGCAGCCCGTCTTTCTCTTCTAGCAATCAGCCCCAGCATTTT; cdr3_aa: CASSPSFSSSNQPQHF
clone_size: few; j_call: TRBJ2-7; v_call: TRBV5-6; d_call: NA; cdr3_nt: TGTGCCAGCAGCTCCGAGGAAGGAACTTACGAGCAGTACTTC; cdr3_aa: CASSSEEGTYEQYF
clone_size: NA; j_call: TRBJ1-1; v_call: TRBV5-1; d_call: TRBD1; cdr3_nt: TGCGCCAGCAGCCCAGATCCCGGGACAGTGAACACTGAAGCTTTCTTT; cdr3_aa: CASSPDPGTVNTEAFF
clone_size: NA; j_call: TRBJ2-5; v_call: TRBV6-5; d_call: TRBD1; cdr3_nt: TGTGCCAGCAGTTTCCCGAGAGGGGGCAATTTCGCGACCCAGTACTTC; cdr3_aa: CASSFPRGGNFATQYF
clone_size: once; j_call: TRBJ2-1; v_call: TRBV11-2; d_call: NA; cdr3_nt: TGTGCCAGCCAAGGCTCTCGGAGCAATGAGCAGTTCTTC; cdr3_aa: CASQGSRSNEQFF
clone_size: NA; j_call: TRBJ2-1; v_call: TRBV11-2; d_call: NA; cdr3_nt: TGTGCCAGCAGCTTAGGAGAAGCCCGCAGCTTCTTGAGGGGGCAGTTCTTC; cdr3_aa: CASSLGEARSFLRGQFF
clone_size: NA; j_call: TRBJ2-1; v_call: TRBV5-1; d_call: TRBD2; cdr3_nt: TGCGCCAGCAGCTTGGCCGGGACTAGCGGTTTCGATGAGCAGTTCTTC; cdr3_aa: CASSLAGTSGFDEQFF
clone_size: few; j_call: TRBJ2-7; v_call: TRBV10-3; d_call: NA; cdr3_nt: TGTGCCATCAGACCGGGACTCGACTACTACGAGCAGTACTTC; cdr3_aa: CAIRPGLDYYEQYF
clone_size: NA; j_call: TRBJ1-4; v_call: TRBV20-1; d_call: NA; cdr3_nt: TGCAGTGCTAGTACGTCGGGGCGGACTAATGAAAAACTGTTTTTT; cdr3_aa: CSASTSGRTNEKLFF
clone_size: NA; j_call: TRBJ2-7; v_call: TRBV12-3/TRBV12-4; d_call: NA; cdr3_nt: TGTGCCAGCACCCTGTACAGCTCCTACGAGCAGTACTTC; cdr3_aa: CASTLYSSYEQYF
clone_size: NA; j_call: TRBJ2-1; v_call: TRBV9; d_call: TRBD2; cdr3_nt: TGTGCCAGCAGCGTAGGACTAGCGGGAGTAGGGAATGAGCAGTTCTTC; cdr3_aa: CASSVGLAGVGNEQFF
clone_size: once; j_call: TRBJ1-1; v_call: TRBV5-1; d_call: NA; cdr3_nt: TGCGCCAGCAGCTCGGGGGATCCGGAAGCTTTCTTT; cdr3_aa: CASSSGDPEAFF
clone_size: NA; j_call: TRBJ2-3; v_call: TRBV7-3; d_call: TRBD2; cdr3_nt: TGTGCCAGCAGCTTAGAACTAGCGGGAGGCCGGGATACGCAGTATTTT; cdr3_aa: CASSLELAGGRDTQYF
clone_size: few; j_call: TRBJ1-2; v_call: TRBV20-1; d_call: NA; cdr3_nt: TGCAGTGCTAGAAAACAGACTAACTATGGCTACACCTTC; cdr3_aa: CSARKQTNYGYTF
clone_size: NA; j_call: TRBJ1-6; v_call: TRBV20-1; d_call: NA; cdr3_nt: TGCAGTGCTATGCCGACGCTCGTTGGTTCACCCCTCCACTTT; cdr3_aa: CSAMPTLVGSPLHF
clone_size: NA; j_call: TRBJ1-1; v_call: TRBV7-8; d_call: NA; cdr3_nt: TGTGCCAGCAGCTTAGATCTGGGGGCGAACACTGAAGCTTTCTTT; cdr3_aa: CASSLDLGANTEAFF
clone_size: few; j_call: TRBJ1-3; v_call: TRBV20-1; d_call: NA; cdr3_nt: TGCAGTGCTAGAGTCGATGGAAACACCATATATTTT; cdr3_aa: CSARVDGNTIYF